These 21 T cell receptor beta chains were sequenced from one sample in a study of identical twins. TCRdb reanalysed the 5' RACE reads using MiXCR and keeps one entry per CDR3 protein. The data hold hundreds of thousands of distinct CDR3 sequences, with 6.5% to 9% observed a single time. This sample was shared with a second study, whose subject was yellow fever vaccine responses in identical twins.

The specimen was CD8+ T cells sorted from blood. These receptors originate from a woman aged 18-29 years in good health.

This clonotype was seen a handful of times. The rearrangement joins TRBV4-1 to TRBJ1-6; D call uncertain. The CDR3 length is 15 residues. Germline V lookup: CDR1 MGHRA, CDR2 YSYEKL. Trimming cost V 0 bases and J 2 bases, with 5 bases left between them. Written as DNA, the CDR3 is TGCGCCAGCAGCCAAGAATGGGCCTATAATTCACCCCTCCACTTT. Protein product: CASSQEWAYNSPLHF.

The sample holds many counts of this clonotype. The J gene is TRBJ2-2, the V gene TRBV4-1; D uncertain. V lost 7 bases, J lost 5 bases, and 14 bases lay in between. Germline V gene data show CDR1 as MGHRA and CDR2 as YSYEKL. The CDR3 has 14 residues. The CDR3 region has the DNA TGCGCCAGCACCACAAGCGTAAGAACCGGGGAGCTGTTTTTT. Its translation: CASTTSVRTGELFF.

This clonotype occurred many times. V and J are TRBV6-2 or TRBV6-3 and TRBJ2-3; 9 bases align to TRBD1. The CDR3 has 15 amino acids. With 4 bases clipped from V and 5 bases from J, the junction kept 7 bases outside the gene matches. The germline V gene encodes CDR1 MNHEY and CDR2 SVGEGT. For the CDR3, the DNA is TGTGCCAGCAGTTCCGGGACAGGGAGAGTAGATACGCAGTATTTT. It codes for CASSSGTGRVDTQYF.

This clonotype has more than one count but fewer than ten. The genes are TRBV7-9 and TRBJ2-7; no reliable D call. Trimming took 1 base from V and 1 from J, leaving 8 bases between them. Germline V gene sequence: CDR1 SEHNR, CDR2 FQNEAQ (reference sequence). The CDR3 runs 14 residues. CDR3 loop: CASSLDLNSYEQYF. The CDR3 DNA reads TGTGCCAGCAGCTTAGATCTGAATTCCTACGAGCAGTACTTC. The full variable domain, rest sourced from reference TRBV7-9 and TRBJ2-7, is DTGVSQNPRHKITKRGQNVTFRCDPISEHNRLYWYRQTLGQGPEFLTYFQNEAQLEKSRLLSDRFSAERPKGSFSTLEIQRTEQGDSAMYLCASSLDLNSYEQYFGPGTRLTVT.

The chain couples TRBV14 to TRBJ1-6; maybe TRBD1 (5 bases). Germline CDR1 and CDR2: SGHDN and FVKESK. The CDR3 covers 15 residues. Trimming pared 1 base from V and 7 bases from J, leaving 11 bases between. This CDR3 reads CASSQGYRDNSPLHF. The CDR3 nucleotides read TGTGCCAGCAGCCAAGGATATAGGGACAATTCACCCCTCCACTTT.

DNA for the CDR3: TGTGCCAGCAGCAAGGGACAGGGCTACGAGCAGTACGTC. It specifies CASSKGQGYEQYV. This sequence joins TRBV5-6 and TRBJ2-7; 9 bases map to TRBD1. Germline CDR1 and CDR2: SGHDT and YYEEEE. The CDR3 runs to 13 residues. V shed 4 bases, J shed 3 bases, and the junction held 2 bases outside the gene matches.

The chain recombines TRBV2 with TRBJ2-7, with D maybe TRBD2 (6 bases). Germline CDR1 is SNHLY and CDR2 is FYNNEI. V was shortened by 5 bases and J by 3 bases, with 14 bases between the two germline ends. CDR3 size: 14 residues. Written as DNA, the CDR3 is TGTGCCAGCAGTATCGGGAGCCAGTACTACGAGCAGTACTTC. This encodes CASSIGSQYYEQYF.

The table lists this clonotype with many counts. J is TRBJ1-5 and V is TRBV20-1; 7 bases agree with TRBD1. Germline values: CDR1 DFQATT, CDR2 SNEGSKA (reference sequence). The length of the CDR3 is 14 residues. Germline trimming cut 3 bases from V and 3 bases from J; bases unmatched to any gene: 5. The CDR3 coding sequence is TGCAGTGCTAGCGACAGGGACTACAATCAGCCCCAGCATTTT. It translates to CSASDRDYNQPQHF.

This clonotype has ten or more counts. The CDR3 DNA reads as TGCAGTGCTAGGTCGTCGGGTTACGAGCAGTACTTC. This sequence encodes CSARSSGYEQYF. This sequence joins TRBV20-1 and TRBJ2-7, with D hard to call. The CDR3 sequence is 12 residues long. Per the germline V gene, CDR1 is DFQATT and CDR2 is SNEGSKA (reference sequence). V lost 3 bases to trimming and J lost 4 bases, with 10 bases between them.

This clonotype was counted between two and nine times. V and J are TRBV5-5 and TRBJ1-1; the D is unclear. The ends were cut back, 1 base at V and 6 bases at J, with 7 bases in the middle. This CDR3 comprises 12 residues. Germline V CDR1 and CDR2: SGHKS, YYEKEE (reference sequence). The CDR3 DNA is TGTGCCAGCAGCTTGAACGCGCCTGAAGCTTTCTTT. Amino acid sequence: CASSLNAPEAFF.

The chain's CDR3 is CASSTQDSKSTPHQFF. The CDR3 DNA sequence: TGTGCCAGCAGCACACAGGACAGCAAATCGACGCCGCATCAGTTCTTC. The V call is TRBV9, the J call TRBJ2-1; TRBD1 might be the D (6 bases). The germline gives CDR1 SGDLS, CDR2 YYNGEE. Between the trimmed V and J ends, which lost 4 bases and 13 bases, there was a span of 27 bases. The CDR3 is made up of 16 amino acids.

This clonotype was found a few times. The rearrangement joins TRBV13 to TRBJ2-7, with 11 bases identical to TRBD2. Trimming cost V 5 bases and J 5 bases; bases outside gene matches: 11. The CDR3 is made up of 16 amino acids. CDR1 PRHDT and CDR2 FYEKMQ come from the germline V gene (reference sequence). CDR3 nucleotides: TGTGCCAGCAGCGCGGGTAGCGGGAGGGCCTGGAACGAGCAGTACTTC. Its protein is CASSAGSGRAWNEQYF.

This rearrangement joins TRBV28 to TRBJ2-1; 12 bases are shared with TRBD2. CDR1 is MDHEN, CDR2 SYDVKM, per germline. CDR3 length equals 16 residues. Germline trimming cut 3 bases from V and 2 bases from J; bases unmatched to any gene: 2. CDR3 nucleotide sequence: TGTGCCAGCAGTTTCGGACTAGCGGGAACCTACAATGAGCAGTTCTTC. The encoded protein is CASSFGLAGTYNEQFF.

There are many counts of this clonotype. V and J are TRBV5-5 and TRBJ2-7, with unresolved D. CDR1 is SGHKS and CDR2 is YYEKEE in the germline V gene (reference sequence). The CDR3 has 14 amino acids. CDR3 in DNA: TGTGCCAGCAGTTTGGCAGTTGGGTCCTACGAGCAGTACGTC. Its translation: CASSLAVGSYEQYV.

This clonotype has ten or more counts. The chain carries TRBV7-9 and TRBJ2-1; 7 bases are shared with TRBD1. Looked up from germline, CDR1 is SEHNR and CDR2 is FQNEAQ (reference sequence). Losses at the gene ends were 4 bases for V and 5 bases for J; bases not matched to a gene: 5. The CDR3 extends over 14 amino acids. As DNA, the CDR3 is TGTGCCAGCAGCTCCCGGGACAGCAACAATGAGCAGTTCTTC. It specifies CASSSRDSNNEQFF.

V usage is TRBV6-1 and J usage is TRBJ2-7, with D possibly matching TRBD2 (5 bases). Germline V gene data show CDR1 as MNHNS and CDR2 as SASEGT. With 7 bases removed from V and 3 bases from J, the gap between germline ends came to 16 bases. The CDR3 runs 14 residues. The CDR3 region has the DNA TGTGCCAGCAATCCAAGCGGAGGAGACTACGAGCAGTACTTC. Protein product: CASNPSGGDYEQYF.

This clonotype was observed at least ten times. The CDR3 loop is CASSSPGTSGRNEQFF. For the CDR3, the DNA is TGTGCCAGCAGTTCACCCGGGACTAGCGGGAGAAATGAGCAGTTCTTC. The V call is TRBV12-3 or TRBV12-4, the J call TRBJ2-1; 14 bases align to TRBD2. The trim removed 4 bases at V and 7 bases at J, leaving 6 bases unmatched. This CDR3 is 16 amino acids long.

This chain connects TRBV5-4 to TRBJ2-1; 7 bases line up with TRBD2. Losses at the gene ends were 5 bases for V and 2 bases for J; bases not matched to a gene: 7. This CDR3 is 15 amino acids long. Germline V CDR1 and CDR2: SGHNT, YYREEE (reference sequence). CDR3 region: CASRYSGPAYNEQFF. As DNA, the CDR3 is TGTGCCAGCAGATATAGCGGGCCCGCCTACAATGAGCAGTTCTTC.

The chain has TRBV15 and TRBJ2-1, with 10 bases that match TRBD2. CDR1 and CDR2 from the germline V gene are LNHNV and YYDKDF (reference sequence). With V trimmed by 1 base and J by 7 bases, 7 bases remained unmatched. This CDR3 has 16 residues. CDR3 residues: CATSRAPAGGPNEQFF. For the CDR3, the DNA is TGTGCCACCAGCAGAGCACCAGCGGGGGGGCCGAATGAGCAGTTCTTC.

Ten or more counts support this clonotype. The V call is TRBV9, the J call TRBJ2-3; a weak D match, TRBD1 (5 bases). This CDR3 comprises 15 residues. V was pared by 1 base and J by 5 bases, with 14 bases between. From germline, CDR1 is SGDLS and CDR2 YYNGEE. Here the CDR3 reads CASSVQGIWVDTQYF. The CDR3 coding sequence is TGTGCCAGCAGCGTACAGGGAATTTGGGTAGATACGCAGTATTTT.

This clonotype was seen only a few times. The CDR3 DNA reads as TGTGCCAGCAGCTTTTGGGTTCCCGGGACCGACAATGAGCAGTTCTTC. Amino acids: CASSFWVPGTDNEQFF. V gene TRBV7-6 combines with J gene TRBJ2-1; the D gene could be TRBD1 or TRBD2 (5 bases each). The germline V and J ends were trimmed by 3 bases and 5 bases, with 17 bases remaining between them. This CDR3 comprises 16 residues. Germline V gives CDR1 SGHVS, CDR2 FNYEAQ. Together with reference TRBV7-6 and TRBJ2-1, the CDR3 gives the full variable domain: GAGVSQSPRYKVTKRGQDVALRCDPISGHVSLYWYRQALGQGPEFLTYFNYEAQQDKSGLPNDRFSAERPEGSISTLTIQRTEQRDSAMYRCASSFWVPGTDNEQFFGPGTRLTVL.